This TCR beta chain was obtained from a study of radiotherapy plus CTLA-4 blockade in lung cancer. Findings and caveats of the study: Tumor-origin TCR clones grew in blood after radiotherapy plus ipilimumab.

In the case of this clone: Its antigen is not known.

The CDR3 covers 15 residues. Unmatched junction bases numbered 3, after V lost 4 bases and J lost 6 bases. CDR1 and CDR2 from the germline V gene are SNHLY and FYNNEI. CTLA-4 blockade using ipilimumab, together with focal radiation, was received by patients with chemo-refractory metastatic non-small-cell lung cancer. Measured with immunoSEQ multiplex PCR; TCRdb has only the in-frame clones, and not every one. The table has tens of thousands of clones, about 86% seen once. The rearrangement joins TRBV2 to TRBJ2-3, with 14 bases matching TRBD2. The receptor was isolated from a human donor with non-small cell lung cancer who had a partial response to radiotherapy plus ipilimumab. Sequencing was performed on peripheral blood, taken from a patient treated with radiotherapy plus ipilimumab. This chain's CDR3 is CASSGTSGRRDTQYF. The CDR3, as DNA: TGTGCCAGCAGTGGGACTAGCGGGAGGCGGGATACGCAGTATTTT. Full variable domain (outside the CDR3, taken from reference TRBV2 and TRBJ2-3): EPEVTQTPSHQVTQMGQEVILRCVPISNHLYFYWYRQILGQKVEFLVSFYNNEISEKSEIFDDQFSVERPDGSNFTLKIRSTKLEDSAMYFCASSGTSGRRDTQYFGPGTRLTVL.